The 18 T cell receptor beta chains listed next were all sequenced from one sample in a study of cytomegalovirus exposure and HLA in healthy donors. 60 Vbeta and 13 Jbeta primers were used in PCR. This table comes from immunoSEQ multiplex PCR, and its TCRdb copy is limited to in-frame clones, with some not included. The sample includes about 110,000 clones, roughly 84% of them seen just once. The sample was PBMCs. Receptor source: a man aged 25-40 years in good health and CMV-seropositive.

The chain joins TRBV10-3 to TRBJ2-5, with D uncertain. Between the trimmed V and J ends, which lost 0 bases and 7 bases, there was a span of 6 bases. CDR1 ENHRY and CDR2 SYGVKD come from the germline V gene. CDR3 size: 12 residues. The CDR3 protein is CAISESTGTQYF. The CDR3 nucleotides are TGTGCCATCAGTGAGTCGACTGGGACCCAGTACTTC.

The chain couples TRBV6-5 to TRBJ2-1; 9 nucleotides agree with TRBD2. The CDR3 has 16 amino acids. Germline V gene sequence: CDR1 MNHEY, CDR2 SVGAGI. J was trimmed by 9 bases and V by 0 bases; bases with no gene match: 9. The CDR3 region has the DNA TGTGCCAGCAGTTACTCTGAGCGGGGGGAAAGGGTTGAGCAGTTCTTC. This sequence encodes CASSYSERGERVEQFF.

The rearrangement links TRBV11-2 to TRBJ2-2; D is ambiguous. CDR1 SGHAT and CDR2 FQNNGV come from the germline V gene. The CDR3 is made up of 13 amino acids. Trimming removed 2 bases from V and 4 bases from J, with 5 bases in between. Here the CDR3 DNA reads TGTGCCAGCAGCTTATCCCGCACCGGGGAGCTGTTTTTT. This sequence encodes CASSLSRTGELFF.

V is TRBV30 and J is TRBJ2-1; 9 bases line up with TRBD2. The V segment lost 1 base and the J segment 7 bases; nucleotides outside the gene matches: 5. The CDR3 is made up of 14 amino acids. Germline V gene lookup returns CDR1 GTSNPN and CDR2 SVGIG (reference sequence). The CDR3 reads CAWSGTSEMNEQFF. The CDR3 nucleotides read TGTGCCTGGAGTGGGACTAGCGAAATGAATGAGCAGTTCTTC. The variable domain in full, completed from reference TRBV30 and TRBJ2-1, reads SQTIHQWPATLVQPVGSPLSLECTVEGTSNPNLYWYRQAAGRGLQLLFYSVGIGQISSEVPQNLSASRPQDRQFILSSKKLLLSDSGFYLCAWSGTSEMNEQFFGPGTRLTVL.

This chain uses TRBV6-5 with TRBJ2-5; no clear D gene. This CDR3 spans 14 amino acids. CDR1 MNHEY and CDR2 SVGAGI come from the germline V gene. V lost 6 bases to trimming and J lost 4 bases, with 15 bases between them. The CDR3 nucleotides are TGTGCCAGCAGCCTCGACTCCGTCAGAGAGACCCAGTACTTC. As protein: CASSLDSVRETQYF.

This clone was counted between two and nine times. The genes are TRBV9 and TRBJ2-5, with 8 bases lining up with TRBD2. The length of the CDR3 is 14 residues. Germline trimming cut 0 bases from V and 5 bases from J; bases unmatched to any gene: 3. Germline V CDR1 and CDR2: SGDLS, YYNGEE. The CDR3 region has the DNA TGTGCCAGCAGCGTAGCTTCTAGCGGGGAGACCCAGTACTTC. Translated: CASSVASSGETQYF.

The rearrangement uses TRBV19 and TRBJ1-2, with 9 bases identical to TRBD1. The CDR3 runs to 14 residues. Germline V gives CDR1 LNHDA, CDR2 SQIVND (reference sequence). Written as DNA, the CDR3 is TGTGCGTCAGAGGGACAGGGCGTTTACTATGGCTACACCTTC. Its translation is CASEGQGVYYGYTF.

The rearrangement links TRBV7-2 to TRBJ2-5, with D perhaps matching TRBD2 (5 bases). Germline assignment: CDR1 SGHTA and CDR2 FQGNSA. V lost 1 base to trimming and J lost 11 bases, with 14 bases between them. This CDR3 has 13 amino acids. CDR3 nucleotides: TGTGCCAGCAGCTTAGTAATCGGGGAAGAGCAGTACTTC. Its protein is CASSLVIGEEQYF.

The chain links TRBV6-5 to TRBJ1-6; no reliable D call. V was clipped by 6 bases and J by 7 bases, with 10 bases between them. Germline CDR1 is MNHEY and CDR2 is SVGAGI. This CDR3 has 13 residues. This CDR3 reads CASRTTGNSPLHF. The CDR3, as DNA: TGTGCCAGCAGGACCACGGGGAATTCACCCCTCCACTTT.

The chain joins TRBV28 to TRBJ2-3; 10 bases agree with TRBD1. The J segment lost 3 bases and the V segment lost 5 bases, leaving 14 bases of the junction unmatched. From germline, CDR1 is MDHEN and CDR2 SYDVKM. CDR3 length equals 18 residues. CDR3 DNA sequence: TGTGCCAGCAGTCCACCTATCCCGGGACAGGGGATTACAGATACGCAGTATTTT. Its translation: CASSPPIPGQGITDTQYF.

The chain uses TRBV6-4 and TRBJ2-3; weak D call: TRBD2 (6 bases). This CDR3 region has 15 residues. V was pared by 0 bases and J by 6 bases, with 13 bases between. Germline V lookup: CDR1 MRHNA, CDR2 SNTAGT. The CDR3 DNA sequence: TGTGCCAGCAGTGACTCGGACGCAGGAGGGGATACGCAGTATTTT. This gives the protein CASSDSDAGGDTQYF.

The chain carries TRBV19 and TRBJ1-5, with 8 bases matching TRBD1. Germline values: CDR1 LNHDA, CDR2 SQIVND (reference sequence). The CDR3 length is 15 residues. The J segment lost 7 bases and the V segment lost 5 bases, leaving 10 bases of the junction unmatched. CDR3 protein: CASSERQGIMQPQHF. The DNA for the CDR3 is TGTGCCAGTAGTGAAAGACAGGGGATAATGCAGCCCCAGCATTTT.

CDR3 region: CASRDAGVLNYGYTF. The CDR3 DNA follows: TGTGCCAGCAGGGATGCAGGGGTCCTTAACTATGGCTACACCTTC. The J gene is TRBJ1-2, the V gene TRBV6-6; a weak D match, TRBD1 (6 bases). The CDR3 extends over 15 amino acids. The germline V gene encodes CDR1 MNHNY and CDR2 SVGAGI (reference sequence). The ends were cut back, 6 bases at V and 1 base at J, with 15 bases in the middle.

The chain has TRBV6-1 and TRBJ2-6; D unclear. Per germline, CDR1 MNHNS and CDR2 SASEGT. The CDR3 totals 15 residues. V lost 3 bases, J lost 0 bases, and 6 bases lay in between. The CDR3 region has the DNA TGTGCCAGCAGTGATAATCTCTCTGGGGCCAACGTCCTGACTTTC. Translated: CASSDNLSGANVLTF.

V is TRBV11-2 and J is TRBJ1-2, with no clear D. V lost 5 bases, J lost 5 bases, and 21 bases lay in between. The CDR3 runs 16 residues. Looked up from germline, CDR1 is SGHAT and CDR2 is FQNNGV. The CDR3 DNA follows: TGTGCCAGCAGCACTCAAGCCCGAATCGGGGAGTATGGCTACACCTTC. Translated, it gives CASSTQARIGEYGYTF. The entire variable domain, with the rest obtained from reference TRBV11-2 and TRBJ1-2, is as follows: EAGVAQSPRYKIIEKRQSVAFWCNPISGHATLYWYQQILGQGPKLLIQFQNNGVVDDSQLPKDRFSAERLKGVDSTLKIQPAKLEDSAVYLCASSTQARIGEYGYTFGSGTRLTVV.

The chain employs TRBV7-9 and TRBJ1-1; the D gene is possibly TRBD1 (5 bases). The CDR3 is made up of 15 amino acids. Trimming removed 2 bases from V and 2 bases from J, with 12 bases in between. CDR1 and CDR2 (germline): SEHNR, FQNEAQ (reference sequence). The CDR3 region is CASSLQGWPNTEAFF. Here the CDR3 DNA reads TGTGCCAGCAGCTTACAGGGATGGCCAAACACTGAAGCTTTCTTT.

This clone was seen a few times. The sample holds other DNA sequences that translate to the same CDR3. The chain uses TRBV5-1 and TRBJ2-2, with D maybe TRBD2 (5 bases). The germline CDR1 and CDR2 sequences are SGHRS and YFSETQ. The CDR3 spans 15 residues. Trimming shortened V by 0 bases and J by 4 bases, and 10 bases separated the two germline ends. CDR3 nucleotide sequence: TGCGCCAGCAGCTTGGGACAAGGGAGCACCGGGGAGCTGTTTTTT. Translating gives CASSLGQGSTGELFF.

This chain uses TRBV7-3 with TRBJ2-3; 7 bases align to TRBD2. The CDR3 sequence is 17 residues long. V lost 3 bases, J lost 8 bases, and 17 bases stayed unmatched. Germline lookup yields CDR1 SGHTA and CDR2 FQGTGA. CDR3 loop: CASSFGFAASPGGTQYF. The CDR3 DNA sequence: TGTGCCAGCAGCTTCGGATTCGCCGCAAGCCCGGGGGGTACGCAGTATTTT.